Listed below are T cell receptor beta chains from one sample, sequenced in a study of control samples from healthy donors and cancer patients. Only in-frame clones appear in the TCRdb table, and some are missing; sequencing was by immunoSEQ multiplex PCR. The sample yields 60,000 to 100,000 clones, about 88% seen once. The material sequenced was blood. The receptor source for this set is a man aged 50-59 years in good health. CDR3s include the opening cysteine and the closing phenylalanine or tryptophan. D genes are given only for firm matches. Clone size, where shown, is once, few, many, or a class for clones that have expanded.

cdr3_aa: CASSFRQGVYEQFF
cdr3_nt: TGTGCCAGCAGCTTCCGACAGGGGGTTTATGAGCAGTTCTTC
d_call: TRBD1
j_call: TRBJ2-1
v_call: TRBV7-2
clone_size: NA

cdr3_aa: CASRRPGQGAGGYTF
cdr3_nt: TGTGCCAGCAGACGACCGGGACAGGGGGCGGGTGGCTACACCTTC
d_call: TRBD1
j_call: TRBJ1-2
v_call: TRBV27
clone_size: NA

cdr3_aa: CASSQVQHYGYTF
cdr3_nt: TGTGCCAGCAGCCAAGTCCAGCACTATGGCTACACCTTC
d_call: NA
j_call: TRBJ1-2
v_call: TRBV14
clone_size: NA

cdr3_aa: CAWQRDRYNEKLFF
cdr3_nt: TGTGCCTGGCAGCGGGACCGGTATAATGAAAAACTGTTTTTT
d_call: NA
j_call: TRBJ1-4
v_call: TRBV30
clone_size: NA

cdr3_aa: CASSQSVGTKYEQYF
cdr3_nt: TGTGCCAGCAGCCAATCGGTGGGGACAAAATACGAGCAGTACTTC
d_call: NA
j_call: TRBJ2-7
v_call: TRBV3-1/TRBV3-2
clone_size: few

cdr3_aa: CASSPGTGRSDTQYF
cdr3_nt: TGTGCCAGCAGCCCCGGGACAGGGAGGTCAGATACGCAGTATTTT
d_call: TRBD1
j_call: TRBJ2-3
v_call: TRBV11-1
clone_size: NA

cdr3_aa: CASRLNPGQPQHF
cdr3_nt: TGTGCCAGCAGACTTAACCCGGGGCAGCCCCAGCATTTT
d_call: NA
j_call: TRBJ1-5
v_call: TRBV7-9
clone_size: NA

cdr3_aa: CSAGWADTQYF
cdr3_nt: TGCAGTGCGGGGTGGGCAGATACGCAGTATTTT
d_call: NA
j_call: TRBJ2-3
v_call: TRBV20-1
clone_size: once

cdr3_aa: CASSSVAPSYNEQFF
cdr3_nt: TGTGCCAGCTCATCTGTGGCCCCCTCCTACAATGAGCAGTTCTTC
d_call: NA
j_call: TRBJ2-1
v_call: TRBV18
clone_size: NA

cdr3_aa: CASSFYQGKGNQPQHF
cdr3_nt: TGTGCCAGCAGCTTTTATCAGGGAAAGGGCAATCAGCCCCAGCATTTT
d_call: NA
j_call: TRBJ1-5
v_call: TRBV5-5
clone_size: NA

cdr3_aa: CASSQNPGLSSYNSPLHF
cdr3_nt: TGTGCCAGCAGCCAGAACCCGGGTCTCAGCTCCTATAATTCACCCCTCCACTTT
d_call: NA
j_call: TRBJ1-6
v_call: TRBV4-2
clone_size: once

cdr3_aa: CASSELAEGNEQFF
cdr3_nt: TGTGCCAGCAGTGAGCTAGCGGAGGGGAATGAGCAGTTCTTC
d_call: TRBD2
j_call: TRBJ2-1
v_call: TRBV2
clone_size: NA

cdr3_aa: CASSANRMDTEAFF
cdr3_nt: TGTGCCAGCAGCGCTAACAGAATGGACACTGAAGCTTTCTTT
d_call: NA
j_call: TRBJ1-1
v_call: TRBV5-8
clone_size: NA

cdr3_aa: CASSSVRDPWVTDTQYF
cdr3_nt: TGCGCCAGCAGTAGTGTCCGGGACCCCTGGGTCACAGATACGCAGTATTTT
d_call: NA
j_call: TRBJ2-3
v_call: TRBV5-1
clone_size: NA

cdr3_aa: CASTERESSYNEQFF
cdr3_nt: TGTGCCAGCACCGAGCGGGAGAGCTCCTACAATGAGCAGTTCTTC
d_call: TRBD2
j_call: TRBJ2-1
v_call: TRBV2
clone_size: NA

cdr3_aa: CASSFSNYGYTF
cdr3_nt: TGTGCCAGCAGCTTCTCAAACTATGGCTACACCTTC
d_call: NA
j_call: TRBJ1-2
v_call: TRBV5-8
clone_size: NA

cdr3_aa: CASSPQLAGGLGTDTQYF
cdr3_nt: TGTGCCAGCAGCCCCCAACTAGCGGGGGGGCTGGGCACAGATACGCAGTATTTT
d_call: TRBD2
j_call: TRBJ2-3
v_call: TRBV4-2
clone_size: NA

cdr3_aa: CASSKIGGPNEKLFF
cdr3_nt: TGTGCCAGCAGCAAGATAGGGGGACCTAATGAAAAACTGTTTTTT
d_call: NA
j_call: TRBJ1-4
v_call: TRBV6-5
clone_size: NA

cdr3_aa: CSVDGQGQETQYF
cdr3_nt: TGCAGCGTTGACGGCCAGGGGCAAGAGACCCAGTACTTC
d_call: NA
j_call: TRBJ2-5
v_call: TRBV29-1
clone_size: once

cdr3_aa: CSARASGEQFF
cdr3_nt: TGCAGTGCTAGAGCCTCGGGTGAGCAGTTCTTC
d_call: NA
j_call: TRBJ2-1
v_call: TRBV20-1
clone_size: NA

cdr3_aa: CASSAAVQTTNEKLFF
cdr3_nt: TGTGCCAGCAGTGCCGCAGTACAAACAACTAATGAAAAACTGTTTTTT
d_call: NA
j_call: TRBJ1-4
v_call: TRBV2
clone_size: NA

cdr3_aa: CASSPSVPSSYNEQFF
cdr3_nt: TGTGCCAGCTCACCATCTGTCCCCAGCTCCTACAATGAGCAGTTCTTC
d_call: NA
j_call: TRBJ2-1
v_call: TRBV18
clone_size: NA

cdr3_aa: CSADPGGYTF
cdr3_nt: TGCAGTGCTGATCCTGGGGGCTACACCTTC
d_call: NA
j_call: TRBJ1-2
v_call: TRBV20-1
clone_size: NA

cdr3_aa: CATAEWNYEQYF
cdr3_nt: TGTGCCACAGCAGAGTGGAACTACGAGCAGTACTTC
d_call: NA
j_call: TRBJ2-7
v_call: TRBV2
clone_size: once

cdr3_aa: CASSARDRSNYGYTF
cdr3_nt: TGTGCCAGCAGCGCGCGGGACAGAAGTAACTATGGCTACACCTTC
d_call: TRBD1
j_call: TRBJ1-2
v_call: TRBV9
clone_size: NA

cdr3_aa: CASSETGTGGSQPQHF
cdr3_nt: TGTGCCAGCAGTGAGACGGGGACAGGGGGAAGTCAGCCCCAGCATTTT
d_call: TRBD1
j_call: TRBJ1-5
v_call: TRBV25-1
clone_size: NA

cdr3_aa: CACSDRTTPYEQYF
cdr3_nt: TGTGCCTGTTCTGACAGGACTACCCCCTACGAGCAGTACTTC
d_call: NA
j_call: TRBJ2-7
v_call: TRBV30
clone_size: NA

cdr3_aa: CASSKTYGRGGIYGYTF
cdr3_nt: TGTGCCAGCAGCAAAACGTATGGTAGGGGGGGCATCTATGGCTACACCTTC
d_call: NA
j_call: TRBJ1-2
v_call: TRBV21-1
clone_size: NA

cdr3_aa: CASSAHNEQFF
cdr3_nt: TGTGCCAGCAGCGCCCACAATGAGCAGTTCTTC
d_call: NA
j_call: TRBJ2-1
v_call: TRBV9
clone_size: NA

cdr3_aa: CASSPGPGATEAFF
cdr3_nt: TGTGCCAGCAGCCCGGGGCCAGGGGCCACTGAAGCTTTCTTT
d_call: NA
j_call: TRBJ1-1
v_call: TRBV9
clone_size: once

cdr3_aa: CASSLLREDPYGYTF
cdr3_nt: TGTGCCAGCAGCTTACTCAGGGAAGACCCGTATGGCTACACCTTC
d_call: NA
j_call: TRBJ1-2
v_call: TRBV7-2
clone_size: NA

cdr3_aa: CASRAWTGTYEQYF
cdr3_nt: TGCGCCAGCAGGGCTTGGACTGGGACCTACGAGCAGTACTTC
d_call: NA
j_call: TRBJ2-7
v_call: TRBV5-1
clone_size: NA

cdr3_aa: CASSLWGEGYTF
cdr3_nt: TGTGCCAGCAGCTTATGGGGGGAAGGCTACACCTTC
d_call: NA
j_call: TRBJ1-2
v_call: TRBV7-2
clone_size: few

cdr3_aa: CASMGPNTEAFF
cdr3_nt: TGTGCCAGCATGGGGCCGAACACTGAAGCTTTCTTT
d_call: NA
j_call: TRBJ1-1
v_call: TRBV3-1/TRBV3-2
clone_size: NA

cdr3_aa: CAISPGFSTDTQYF
cdr3_nt: TGTGCCATCTCCCCAGGCTTTAGCACAGATACGCAGTATTTT
d_call: NA
j_call: TRBJ2-3
v_call: TRBV10-3
clone_size: NA

cdr3_aa: CASSPGLLANQPQHF
cdr3_nt: TGTGCCAGCAGCCCTGGACTACTCGCCAATCAGCCCCAGCATTTT
d_call: NA
j_call: TRBJ1-5
v_call: TRBV11-2
clone_size: NA

cdr3_aa: CASSLLSGGRYEQYF
cdr3_nt: TGTGCCAGCAGCTTACTGTCGGGGGGACGCTACGAGCAGTACTTC
d_call: TRBD2
j_call: TRBJ2-7
v_call: TRBV9
clone_size: NA

cdr3_aa: CASSPGTSGGLSYEQYF
cdr3_nt: TGTGCCAGCAGTCCTGGGACTAGCGGGGGCCTCTCCTACGAGCAGTACTTC
d_call: TRBD2
j_call: TRBJ2-7
v_call: TRBV6-6
clone_size: NA

cdr3_aa: CASSRGSGTGFQPQHF
cdr3_nt: TGTGCCAGTAGCCGAGGGTCCGGGACAGGGTTTCAGCCCCAGCATTTT
d_call: TRBD1
j_call: TRBJ1-5
v_call: TRBV19
clone_size: NA

cdr3_aa: CASSPGWGQPRPEQYF
cdr3_nt: TGTGCCAGCAGCCCAGGCTGGGGACAGCCCCGGCCCGAGCAGTACTTC
d_call: TRBD1
j_call: TRBJ2-7
v_call: TRBV9
clone_size: NA

cdr3_aa: CAWGRGNTEAFF
cdr3_nt: TGTGCCTGGGGCCGGGGGAACACTGAAGCTTTCTTT
d_call: NA
j_call: TRBJ1-1
v_call: TRBV30
clone_size: NA

cdr3_aa: CASIPGGLQETQYF
cdr3_nt: TGTGCCAGCATCCCCGGAGGATTACAAGAGACCCAGTACTTC
d_call: NA
j_call: TRBJ2-5
v_call: TRBV6-2/TRBV6-3
clone_size: NA

cdr3_aa: CASSLRGETEAFF
cdr3_nt: TGTGCCAGCAGCTTAAGGGGGGAAACTGAAGCTTTCTTT
d_call: NA
j_call: TRBJ1-1
v_call: TRBV11-2
clone_size: NA

cdr3_aa: CSVGGRGETQYF
cdr3_nt: TGCAGCGTTGGAGGCCGGGGCGAGACCCAGTACTTC
d_call: NA
j_call: TRBJ2-5
v_call: TRBV29-1
clone_size: NA

cdr3_aa: CASSPWTGHGTQYF
cdr3_nt: TGTGCCAGCAGCCCTTGGACAGGCCATGGGACCCAGTACTTC
d_call: TRBD1
j_call: TRBJ2-5
v_call: TRBV14
clone_size: NA

cdr3_aa: CASSLDGANGNTIYF
cdr3_nt: TGCGCCAGCAGCTTGGATGGGGCTAATGGAAACACCATATATTTT
d_call: NA
j_call: TRBJ1-3
v_call: TRBV5-1
clone_size: NA

cdr3_aa: CASSLTAGNTEAFF
cdr3_nt: TGCGCCAGCAGCTTGACGGCAGGGAACACTGAAGCTTTCTTT
d_call: NA
j_call: TRBJ1-1
v_call: TRBV5-1
clone_size: NA

cdr3_aa: CASKRTGNTEAFF
cdr3_nt: TGTGCCAGCAAAAGGACCGGCAACACTGAAGCTTTCTTT
d_call: NA
j_call: TRBJ1-1
v_call: TRBV19
clone_size: once

cdr3_aa: CASSLGQGEMTGELFF
cdr3_nt: TGCGCCAGCAGCTTGGGTCAGGGGGAGATGACCGGGGAGCTGTTTTTT
d_call: TRBD1
j_call: TRBJ2-2
v_call: TRBV5-1
clone_size: NA

cdr3_aa: CASSAVQEGEQFF
cdr3_nt: TGTGCCAGCAGTGCAGTCCAAGAGGGTGAGCAGTTCTTC
d_call: NA
j_call: TRBJ2-1
v_call: TRBV6-4
clone_size: NA

cdr3_aa: CASSITRYTEAFF
cdr3_nt: TGTGCCAGTAGTATAACCAGGTACACTGAAGCTTTCTTT
d_call: NA
j_call: TRBJ1-1
v_call: TRBV19
clone_size: few

cdr3_aa: CASSYQRGGYEQYF
cdr3_nt: TGTGCCAGCAGCTACCAGAGGGGCGGCTACGAGCAGTACTTC
d_call: NA
j_call: TRBJ2-7
v_call: TRBV7-2
clone_size: few

cdr3_aa: CASSLVFGGAYNEQFF
cdr3_nt: TGTGCCAGCAGCCTGGTATTTGGGGGGGCCTACAATGAGCAGTTCTTC
d_call: TRBD2
j_call: TRBJ2-1
v_call: TRBV5-5
clone_size: NA

cdr3_aa: CASSVGGGPLDTQYF
cdr3_nt: TGTGCCAGCAGCGTAGGGGGGGGGCCGTTGGATACGCAGTATTTT
d_call: NA
j_call: TRBJ2-3
v_call: TRBV9
clone_size: NA

cdr3_aa: CASEGEKLFF
cdr3_nt: TGTGCCAGCGAGGGGGAAAAACTGTTTTTT
d_call: NA
j_call: TRBJ1-4
v_call: TRBV2
clone_size: NA

cdr3_aa: CASSLRTRGASTDTQYF
cdr3_nt: TGTGCCAGCAGCTTACGGACGCGGGGCGCTAGCACAGATACGCAGTATTTT
d_call: NA
j_call: TRBJ2-3
v_call: TRBV7-6
clone_size: once

cdr3_aa: CASRPGTGGGGTQYF
cdr3_nt: TGTGCCAGCAGACCAGGGACGGGGGGGGGCGGTACGCAGTATTTT
d_call: TRBD2
j_call: TRBJ2-3
v_call: TRBV7-2
clone_size: NA

cdr3_aa: CASSKEGGHSNQPQHF
cdr3_nt: TGTGCCAGCAGCAAAGAGGGAGGTCATAGCAATCAGCCCCAGCATTTT
d_call: NA
j_call: TRBJ1-5
v_call: TRBV21-1
clone_size: NA